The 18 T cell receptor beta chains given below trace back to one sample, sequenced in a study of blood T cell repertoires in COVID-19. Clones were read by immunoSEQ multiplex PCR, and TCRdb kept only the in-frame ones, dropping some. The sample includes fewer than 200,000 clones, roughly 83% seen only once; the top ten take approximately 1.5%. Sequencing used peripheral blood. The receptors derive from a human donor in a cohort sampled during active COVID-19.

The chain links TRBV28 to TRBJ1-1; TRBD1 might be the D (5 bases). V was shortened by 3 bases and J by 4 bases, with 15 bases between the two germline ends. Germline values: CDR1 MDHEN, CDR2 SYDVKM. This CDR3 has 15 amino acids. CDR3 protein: CASSFLGGRSTEAFF. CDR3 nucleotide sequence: TGTGCCAGCAGTTTCCTGGGGGGGAGGAGCACTGAAGCTTTCTTT.

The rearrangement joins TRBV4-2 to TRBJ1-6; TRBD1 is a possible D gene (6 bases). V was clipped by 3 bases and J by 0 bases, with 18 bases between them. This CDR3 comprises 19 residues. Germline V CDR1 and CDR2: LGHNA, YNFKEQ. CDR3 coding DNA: TGTGCCAGCAGCCACGCGAACACAGGGCAGAGCTCCTATAATTCACCCCTCCACTTT. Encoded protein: CASSHANTGQSSYNSPLHF.

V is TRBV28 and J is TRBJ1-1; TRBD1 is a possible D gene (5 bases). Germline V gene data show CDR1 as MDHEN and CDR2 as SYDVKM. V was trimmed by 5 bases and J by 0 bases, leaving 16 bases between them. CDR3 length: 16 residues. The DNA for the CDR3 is TGTGCCAGCAGTCCCACCGCGGGACCTTTGAACACTGAAGCTTTCTTT. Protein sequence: CASSPTAGPLNTEAFF.

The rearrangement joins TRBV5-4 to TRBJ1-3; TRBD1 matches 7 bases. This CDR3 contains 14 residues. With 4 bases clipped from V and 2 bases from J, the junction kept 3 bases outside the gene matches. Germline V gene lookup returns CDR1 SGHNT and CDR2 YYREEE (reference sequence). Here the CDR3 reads CASSGDRAGNTIYF. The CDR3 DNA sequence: TGTGCCAGCAGCGGGGACAGAGCTGGAAACACCATATATTTT.

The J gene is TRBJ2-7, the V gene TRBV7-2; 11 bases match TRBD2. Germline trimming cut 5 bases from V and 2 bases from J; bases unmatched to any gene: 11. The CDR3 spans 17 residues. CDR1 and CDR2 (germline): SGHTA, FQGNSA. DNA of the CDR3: TGTGCCAGCAGCCCACTAGCGGGGGCGAATCCTCCCTACGAGCAGTACTTC. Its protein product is CASSPLAGANPPYEQYF.

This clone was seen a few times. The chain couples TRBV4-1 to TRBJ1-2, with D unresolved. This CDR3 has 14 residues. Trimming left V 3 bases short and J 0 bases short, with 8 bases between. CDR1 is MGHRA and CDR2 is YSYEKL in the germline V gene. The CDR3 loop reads CASSHTSPNYGYTF. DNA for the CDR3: TGCGCCAGCAGCCATACTTCTCCTAACTATGGCTACACCTTC.

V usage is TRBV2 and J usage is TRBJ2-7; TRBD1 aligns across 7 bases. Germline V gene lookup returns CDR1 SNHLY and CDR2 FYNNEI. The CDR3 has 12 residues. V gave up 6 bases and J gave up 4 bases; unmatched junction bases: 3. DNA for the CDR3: TGTGCCAGCAGCGCGACAGGGTACGAGCAGTACTTC. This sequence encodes CASSATGYEQYF.

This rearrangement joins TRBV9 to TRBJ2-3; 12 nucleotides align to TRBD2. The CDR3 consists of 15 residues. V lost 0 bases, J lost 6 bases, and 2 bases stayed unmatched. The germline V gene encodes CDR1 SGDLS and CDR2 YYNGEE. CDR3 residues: CASSVGLAGVDTQYF. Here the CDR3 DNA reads TGTGCCAGCAGCGTAGGACTAGCGGGGGTGGATACGCAGTATTTT.

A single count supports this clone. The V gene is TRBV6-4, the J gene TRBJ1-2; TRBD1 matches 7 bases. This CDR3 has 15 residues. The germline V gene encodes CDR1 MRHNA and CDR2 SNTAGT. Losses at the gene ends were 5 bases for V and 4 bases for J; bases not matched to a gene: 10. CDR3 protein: CASSRDRGIFYGYTF. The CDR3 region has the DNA TGTGCCAGCAGTAGGGACAGAGGGATATTCTATGGCTACACCTTC.

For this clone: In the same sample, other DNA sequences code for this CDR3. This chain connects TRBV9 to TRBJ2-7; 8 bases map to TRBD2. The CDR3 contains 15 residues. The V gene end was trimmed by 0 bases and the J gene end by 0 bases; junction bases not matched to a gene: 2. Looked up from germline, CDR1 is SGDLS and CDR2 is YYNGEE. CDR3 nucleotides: TGTGCCAGCAGCGTAGGGACTAGCCCCTCCTACGAGCAGTACTTC. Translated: CASSVGTSPSYEQYF.

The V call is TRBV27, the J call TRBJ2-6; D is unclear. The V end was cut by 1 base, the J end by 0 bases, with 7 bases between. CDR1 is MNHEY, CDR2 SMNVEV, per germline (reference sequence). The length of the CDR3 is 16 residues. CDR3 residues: CASSLWAGSGANVLTF. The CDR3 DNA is TGTGCCAGCAGTTTATGGGCCGGCTCTGGGGCCAACGTCCTGACTTTC.

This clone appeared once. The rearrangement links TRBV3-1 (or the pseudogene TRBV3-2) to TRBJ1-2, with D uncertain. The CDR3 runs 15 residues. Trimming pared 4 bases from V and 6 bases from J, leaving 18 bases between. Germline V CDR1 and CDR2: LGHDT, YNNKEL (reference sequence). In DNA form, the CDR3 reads TGTGCCAGCAGCCCCCCACAAACCCAAGGAGATGGCTACACCTTC. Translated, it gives CASSPPQTQGDGYTF.

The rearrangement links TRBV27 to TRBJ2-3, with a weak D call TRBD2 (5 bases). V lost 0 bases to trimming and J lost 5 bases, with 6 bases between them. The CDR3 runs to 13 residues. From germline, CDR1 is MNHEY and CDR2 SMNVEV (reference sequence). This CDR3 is CASSLSGGDTQYF. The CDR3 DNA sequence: TGTGCCAGCAGTTTATCCGGAGGAGATACGCAGTATTTT.

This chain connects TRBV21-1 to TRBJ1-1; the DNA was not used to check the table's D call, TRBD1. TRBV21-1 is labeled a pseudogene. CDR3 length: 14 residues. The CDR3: CASSNRDSYTEAFF. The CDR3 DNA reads TGTGCCAGCAGCAACCGGGACAGTTACACTGAAGCTTTCTTT.

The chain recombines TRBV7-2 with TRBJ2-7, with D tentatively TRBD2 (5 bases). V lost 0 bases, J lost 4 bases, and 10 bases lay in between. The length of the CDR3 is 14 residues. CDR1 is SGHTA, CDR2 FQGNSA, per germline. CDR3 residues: CASSLATGNYEQYF. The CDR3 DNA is TGTGCCAGCAGCTTAGCTACGGGGAATTACGAGCAGTACTTC.

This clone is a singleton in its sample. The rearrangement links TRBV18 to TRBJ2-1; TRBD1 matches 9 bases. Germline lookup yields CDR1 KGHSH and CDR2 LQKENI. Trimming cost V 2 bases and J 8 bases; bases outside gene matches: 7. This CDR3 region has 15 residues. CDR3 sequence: CASSPIQGQGHEQFF. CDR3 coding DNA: TGTGCCAGCTCACCAATCCAGGGACAGGGCCATGAGCAGTTCTTC.

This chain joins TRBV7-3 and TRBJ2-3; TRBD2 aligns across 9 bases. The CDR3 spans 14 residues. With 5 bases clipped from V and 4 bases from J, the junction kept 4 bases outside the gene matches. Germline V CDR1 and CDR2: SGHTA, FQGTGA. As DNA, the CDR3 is TGTGCCAGCAGCCCCGGGACTAGCCCAGATACGCAGTATTTT. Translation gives CASSPGTSPDTQYF. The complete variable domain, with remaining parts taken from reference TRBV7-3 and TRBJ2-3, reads GAGVSQTPSNKVTEKGKYVELRCDPISGHTALYWYRQSLGQGPEFLIYFQGTGAADDSGLPNDRFFAVRPEGSVSTLKIQRTERGDSAVYLCASSPGTSPDTQYFGPGTRLTVL.

The CDR3 here is CASSLGREGSEQYF. The CDR3 nucleotides read TGTGCCAGCAGCTTAGGGAGGGAGGGGAGCGAGCAGTACTTC. The chain is built from TRBV7-8 and TRBJ2-7; 7 bases align to TRBD2. The CDR3 is 14 amino acids. V was clipped by 1 base and J by 6 bases; unmatched bases: 6. The germline V gene has CDR1 SGHVS and CDR2 FQNEAQ.